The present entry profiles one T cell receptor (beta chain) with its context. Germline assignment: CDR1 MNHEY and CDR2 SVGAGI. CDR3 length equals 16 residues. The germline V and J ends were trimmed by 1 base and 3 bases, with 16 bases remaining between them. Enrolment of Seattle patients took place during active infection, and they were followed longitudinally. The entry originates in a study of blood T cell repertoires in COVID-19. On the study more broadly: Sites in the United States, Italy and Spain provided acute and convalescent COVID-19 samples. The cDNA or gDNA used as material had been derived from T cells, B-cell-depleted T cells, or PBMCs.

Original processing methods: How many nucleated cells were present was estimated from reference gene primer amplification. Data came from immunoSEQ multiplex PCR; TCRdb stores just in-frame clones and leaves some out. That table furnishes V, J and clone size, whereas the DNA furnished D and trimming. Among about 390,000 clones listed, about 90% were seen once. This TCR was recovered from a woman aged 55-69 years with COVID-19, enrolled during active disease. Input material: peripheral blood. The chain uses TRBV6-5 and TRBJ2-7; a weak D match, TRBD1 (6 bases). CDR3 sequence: CASSYFSGGQSYEQYF. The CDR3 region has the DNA TGTGCCAGCAGTTACTTCTCCGGCGGACAGAGCTACGAGCAGTACTTC.